Listed here is a single TCR beta chain. What it binds is not known. This entry is derived from a study of OX40 agonist ivuxolimab in advanced cancers. Regarding the study as a whole: Some patients who did not respond also had low normalized T-cell clonal expansion.

Sequencing used immunoSEQ multiplex PCR; TCRdb keeps in-frame clones, though not all of them. The repertoire includes tens of thousands of clones, about 90% of them detected once, and approximately 14% sits in the top ten. The material was CD4+ or CD8+ T cells sorted from blood, obtained in a trial of the OX40 agonist ivuxolimab. The sequence came from an adult with an advanced solid tumor such as melanoma, head and neck, liver or kidney cancer.

The DNA of the CDR3 is TGTGCCAGCAGCTTAGCCCGGGGCTCATCGCATGGCTACACCTTC. It is translated as CASSLARGSSHGYTF. The chain recombines TRBV7-9 with TRBJ1-2; D perhaps matches TRBD1 (5 bases). The V and J ends lost 0 bases and 6 bases respectively, with 14 bases between them. In germline, CDR1 is SEHNR, CDR2 FQNEAQ (reference sequence). The CDR3 sequence is 15 residues long.